The subject of this entry is one TCR beta chain. Antigen: not known. Profiling relied on immunoSEQ multiplex PCR, and the TCRdb table lists in-frame clones only, not all of them. The sample shows 95,000 to 150,000 clones, around 95% of them seen only once. There are 15 residues in the CDR3. With V trimmed by 7 bases and J by 1 base, 4 bases remained unmatched. Germline values: CDR1 MNHNS, CDR2 SASEGT. This entry is derived from a study of OX40 agonist ivuxolimab in advanced cancers. Study-level background: In three patients, partial responses were observed, one with hepatocellular carcinoma and two with cutaneous melanoma. Study observations and caveats: CD8+ T cells averaged more expanded clones than CD4+. Circulating CD4+ and CD8+ T cells showed clonal expansion by week 6 at 0.1 to 3.0 mg/kg.

Patients who had autoimmune disease history or got systemic immunosuppression were left out. The TCR was taken from an adult with an advanced solid tumor such as melanoma, head and neck, liver or kidney cancer. The rearrangement links TRBV6-1 to TRBJ2-7, with TRBD2 matching 13 bases. The source was CD4+ or CD8+ T cells sorted from blood, collected in a trial of the OX40 agonist ivuxolimab. CDR3 bases: TGTGCCAGCAATCCGGGACTAGCGGGGTCCTACGAGCAGTACTTC. Its protein is CASNPGLAGSYEQYF.